Each of the 30 T cell receptor beta chains below was sequenced from the same sample in a study of CD8 T cells in Susac syndrome. Reverse transcription used about 0.45 to 1 ug RNA and random hexamers. MiXCR, applied by TCRdb to the immunoSEQ multiplex PCR reads, yields one record per CDR3 protein. The sample has around 270,000 distinct CDR3 sequences, approximately 89% seen once. Sequenced material: CD8+ T cells from PBMCs. The receptors here all came from a human donor with multiple sclerosis.

The V and J genes are TRBV10-3 and TRBJ2-1; 8 nucleotides match TRBD1. J gave up 5 bases and V 3 bases, and 6 bases lay outside the gene matches. There are 15 residues in the CDR3. From germline, CDR1 is ENHRY and CDR2 SYGVKD. The CDR3 DNA follows: TGTGCCATCAGTGATGAGACAGGGGTCGACAATGAGCAGTTCTTC. Translation gives CAISDETGVDNEQFF.

This clonotype was seen a single time. The CDR3 sequence: CASSAGNEQYF. CDR3 in DNA: TGTGCCAGCTCCGCGGGGAACGAGCAGTACTTC. The rearrangement joins TRBV7-9 to TRBJ2-7; tentative D call: TRBD2 (6 bases). Trimming shortened V by 8 bases and J by 5 bases, and 10 bases separated the two germline ends. Looked up from germline, CDR1 is SEHNR and CDR2 is FQNEAQ (reference sequence). The CDR3 has 11 amino acids.

The V gene is TRBV19, the J gene TRBJ2-1; perhaps TRBD1 as D (6 bases). The CDR3 runs 16 residues. The V and J ends lost 7 bases and 8 bases respectively, with 24 bases between them. Germline CDR1 is LNHDA and CDR2 is SQIVND (reference sequence). The CDR3 loop is CASTPMREGGYDEQFF. In DNA form, the CDR3 reads TGTGCCAGTACCCCTATGCGTGAAGGGGGTTACGATGAGCAGTTCTTC.

This chain uses TRBV28 with TRBJ2-7; D is ambiguous. Trimming removed 8 bases from V and 3 bases from J, with 5 bases in between. Looked up from germline, CDR1 is MDHEN and CDR2 is SYDVKM. The CDR3 covers 10 residues. The chain's CDR3 is CASGYYEQYF. The CDR3 nucleotides read TGTGCCAGCGGTTACTACGAGCAGTACTTC.

The V and J genes are TRBV20-1 and TRBJ1-4, with TRBD1 as a possible D gene (6 bases). CDR1 is DFQATT and CDR2 is SNEGSKA in the germline V gene (reference sequence). The CDR3 runs 15 residues. V lost 1 base to trimming and J lost 6 bases, with 15 bases between them. In DNA, the CDR3 is TGCAGTGCTAGAGCCAGCCGGGGGCCCGATGAAAAACTGTTTTTT. Translation gives CSARASRGPDEKLFF.

V usage is TRBV12-3 or TRBV12-4 and J usage is TRBJ2-5; D assignment may be TRBD1 or TRBD2 (5 bases each). The CDR3 has 15 amino acids. The germline V and J ends were trimmed by 3 bases and 5 bases, with 16 bases remaining between them. Written as DNA, the CDR3 is TGTGCCAGCAGTTTTGCGCAGGGAGATAGGGAGACCCAGTACTTC. Its translation: CASSFAQGDRETQYF.

V is TRBV27 and J is TRBJ2-7; D not certain. V lost 5 bases and J 0 bases, leaving 11 bases between the germline ends. The germline gives CDR1 MNHEY, CDR2 SMNVEV (reference sequence). The CDR3 length is 14 residues. The CDR3 region is CASSLDGRSYEQYF. For the CDR3, the DNA is TGTGCCAGCAGTCTCGATGGACGCTCCTACGAGCAGTACTTC.

The chain has TRBV28 and TRBJ2-2; tentatively, D is TRBD1 (6 bases). Trimming took off 8 bases at V and 6 bases at J, with 19 bases between the two ends. The CDR3 runs 15 residues. Germline CDR1 is MDHEN and CDR2 is SYDVKM. CDR3 loop: CASLQGALQPGELFF. CDR3 DNA: TGTGCCAGCCTACAGGGCGCGCTTCAACCCGGGGAGCTGTTTTTT.

The chain combines TRBV6-5 with TRBJ2-7; the D gene could be TRBD1 or TRBD2 (5 bases each). V was clipped by 7 bases and J by 0 bases, with 13 bases between them. Per the germline V gene, CDR1 is MNHEY and CDR2 is SVGAGI. The CDR3 contains 14 residues. CDR3 region: CASTEGPSSYEQYF. CDR3 nucleotide sequence: TGTGCCAGCACAGAGGGACCGAGCTCCTACGAGCAGTACTTC.

This chain connects TRBV3-1 to TRBJ2-7; the D gene is possibly TRBD1 (6 bases). Germline CDR1 LGHDT, CDR2 YNNKEL (reference sequence). The CDR3 totals 14 residues. Trimming removed 1 base at V and 4 bases at J, with 11 bases between. Here the CDR3 reads CASSQGAGDYEQYF. The CDR3, as DNA: TGTGCCAGCAGCCAAGGGGCAGGGGATTACGAGCAGTACTTC.

The chain links TRBV29-1 to TRBJ2-7; TRBD1 agrees at 8 bases. The CDR3 has 15 residues. Unmatched junction bases numbered 12, after V lost 6 bases and J lost 2 bases. The germline V gene encodes CDR1 SQVTM and CDR2 ANQGSEA. The CDR3 DNA sequence: TGCAGCGTAAGGGGGTTGCGGACAGGGACCTACGAGCAGTACTTC. It yields the protein CSVRGLRTGTYEQYF.

This chain connects TRBV14 to TRBJ2-5, with D perhaps matching TRBD1 or TRBD2 (5 bases each). Per germline, CDR1 SGHDN and CDR2 FVKESK. This CDR3 is 13 amino acids long. Trimming took off 8 bases at V and 6 bases at J, with 16 bases between the two ends. CDR3 nucleotide sequence: TGTGCCAGCGCCGGGACCAACAAGAAGACCCAGTACTTC. It codes for CASAGTNKKTQYF.

The chain couples TRBV4-2 to TRBJ2-1; TRBD2 agrees at 9 bases. Trimming took 0 bases from V and 3 from J; bases not matched to a gene: 3. This CDR3 has 16 amino acids. Per germline, CDR1 LGHNA and CDR2 YNFKEQ. The CDR3 DNA reads TGTGCCAGCAGCCAAGATCCTAGCGGGGTCTACAATGAGCAGTTCTTC. It is translated as CASSQDPSGVYNEQFF.

The chain links TRBV5-6 to TRBJ2-5; 8 bases align to TRBD2. The CDR3 covers 15 residues. Unmatched junction bases numbered 7, after V lost 2 bases and J lost 4 bases. The germline gives CDR1 SGHDT, CDR2 YYEEEE. The CDR3 protein is CASSFERGTRETQYF. In nucleotides, the CDR3 is TGTGCCAGCAGCTTTGAGCGGGGGACCCGAGAGACCCAGTACTTC.

This clonotype was detected once. This rearrangement joins TRBV9 to TRBJ2-7; 10 nucleotides line up with TRBD1. V lost 2 bases, J lost 8 bases, and 7 bases stayed unmatched. The germline gives CDR1 SGDLS, CDR2 YYNGEE. The CDR3 consists of 14 residues. CDR3: CASSVGTGDFKQYF. The CDR3 bases are TGTGCCAGCAGCGTCGGGACAGGGGATTTCAAGCAGTACTTC.

This clonotype appeared a few times. The chain is built from TRBV19 and TRBJ1-5; 9 bases match TRBD1. Germline V gene data show CDR1 as LNHDA and CDR2 as SQIVND (reference sequence). The CDR3 has 14 residues. Trimming removed 3 bases from V and 4 bases from J; junction bases left unmatched: 1. CDR3 sequence reads: CASSMGQGNQPQHF. The CDR3 region has the DNA TGTGCCAGTAGTATGGGACAGGGAAATCAGCCCCAGCATTTT.

The chain has TRBV28 and TRBJ2-2, with no clear D. CDR1 MDHEN and CDR2 SYDVKM come from the germline V gene. Trimming shortened V by 8 bases and J by 7 bases, and 11 bases separated the two germline ends. This CDR3 is 12 amino acids long. The CDR3 DNA reads TGTGCCAGCGGAAGGTCGTTCGGGGAGCTGTTTTTT. Amino acids: CASGRSFGELFF.

This chain links TRBV6-5 with TRBJ1-5; D call uncertain. Per the germline V gene, CDR1 is MNHEY and CDR2 is SVGAGI. The CDR3 runs 17 residues. The V and J ends lost 0 bases and 5 bases respectively, with 17 bases between them. The CDR3: CASSYSYYGRTDQPQHF. As DNA, the CDR3 is TGTGCCAGCAGTTACTCTTATTATGGACGGACGGATCAGCCCCAGCATTTT.

The chain is built from TRBV7-3 and TRBJ2-4; 7 bases are a match to TRBD1. The CDR3 consists of 14 residues. Germline lookup yields CDR1 SGHTA and CDR2 FQGTGA. The V and J ends lost 11 bases and 4 bases, in that order; junction bases with no gene match: 11. The DNA of the CDR3 is TGTGCCCGGCCCTTCGGGGACAGAAAAAACATTCAGTACTTC. It specifies CARPFGDRKNIQYF. Complete variable domain (other parts from reference TRBV7-3 and TRBJ2-4): GAGVSQTPSNKVTEKGKYVELRCDPISGHTALYWYRQSLGQGPEFLIYFQGTGAADDSGLPNDRFFAVRPEGSVSTLKIQRTERGDSAVYLCARPFGDRKNIQYFGAGTRLSVL.

The rearrangement links TRBV30 to TRBJ1-5, with a tentative D call TRBD1 (6 bases). V dropped 1 base and J dropped 4 bases, with 17 bases sitting between them. The CDR3 is made up of 16 amino acids. Germline lookup yields CDR1 GTSNPN and CDR2 SVGIG (reference sequence). The CDR3 spells CAWSDTGTLRNQPQHF. Here the CDR3 DNA reads TGTGCCTGGAGTGACACCGGGACACTAAGGAATCAGCCCCAGCATTTT.

This chain connects TRBV6-5 to TRBJ2-1, with a possible D match to TRBD2 (6 bases). This CDR3 comprises 15 residues. Trimming removed 7 bases from V and 2 bases from J, with 15 bases in between. The germline V gene has CDR1 MNHEY and CDR2 SVGAGI. This CDR3 is CASTGGDPAYNEQFF. As DNA, the CDR3 is TGTGCCAGCACGGGCGGGGACCCTGCCTACAATGAGCAGTTCTTC.

The chain couples TRBV29-1 to TRBJ1-3; D may be TRBD1 (5 bases). Per the germline V gene, CDR1 is SQVTM and CDR2 is ANQGSEA. This CDR3 contains 12 residues. Trimming removed 4 bases at V and 8 bases at J, with 12 bases between. The CDR3 DNA sequence: TGCAGCGTTGTAACGCAGGGAGACACCATATATTTT. This encodes CSVVTQGDTIYF. Supplemented by reference TRBV29-1 and TRBJ1-3, the full variable domain reads SAVISQKPSRDICQRGTSLTIQCQVDSQVTMMFWYRQQPGQSLTLIATANQGSEATYESGFVIDKFPISRPNLTFSTLTVSNMSPEDSSIYLCSVVTQGDTIYFGEGSWLTVV.

The J gene is TRBJ2-5, the V gene TRBV7-2; possibly TRBD1 or TRBD2 for D (5 bases each). This CDR3 is built from 15 residues. Germline lookup yields CDR1 SGHTA and CDR2 FQGNSA. V lost 1 base and J lost 4, with 13 bases in between. CDR3 residues: CASSLVSAGTETQYF. CDR3 coding DNA: TGTGCCAGCAGCTTAGTCTCAGCAGGGACAGAGACCCAGTACTTC.

This clonotype was observed a few times. V is TRBV9 and J is TRBJ1-1; no clear D. CDR1 is SGDLS and CDR2 is YYNGEE in the germline V gene. Trimming removed 3 bases from V and 0 bases from J, with 6 bases in between. This CDR3 region has 13 residues. The CDR3 spells CASSAGLNTEAFF. Here the CDR3 DNA reads TGTGCCAGCAGCGCCGGGCTGAACACTGAAGCTTTCTTT.

This rearrangement joins TRBV13 to TRBJ2-7; D ambiguous. The CDR3 covers 14 residues. The germline CDR1 and CDR2 sequences are PRHDT and FYEKMQ (reference sequence). The V and J ends lost 3 bases and 3 bases respectively, with 12 bases between them. CDR3: CASSFLGGNYEQYF. The CDR3 DNA follows: TGTGCCAGCAGCTTCCTAGGCGGTAACTACGAGCAGTACTTC.

The CDR3 loop is CASSSTVATTKNTGELFF. CDR3 nucleotides: TGTGCCAGCAGCTCGACCGTTGCGACCACGAAGAACACCGGGGAGCTGTTTTTT. The chain couples TRBV7-9 to TRBJ2-2; D not resolved. The length of the CDR3 is 18 residues. The ends were cut back, 4 bases at V and 1 base at J, with 19 bases in the middle. Germline lookup yields CDR1 SEHNR and CDR2 FQNEAQ (reference sequence).

The chain combines TRBV4-3 with TRBJ1-2, with D possibly TRBD1 on 5 matching bases. Trimming removed 0 bases from V and 2 bases from J, with 7 bases in between. The CDR3 loop spans 14 amino acids. Germline CDR1 is LGHNA and CDR2 is YSLEER. The CDR3 DNA reads as TGCGCCAGCAGCCAAGAAAGGGGAAACTATGGCTACACCTTC. As protein: CASSQERGNYGYTF.

The chain joins TRBV2 to TRBJ2-6; a weak D match, TRBD2 (5 bases). Germline V lookup: CDR1 SNHLY, CDR2 FYNNEI. The CDR3 runs 14 residues. V lost 9 bases and J 0 bases, leaving 9 bases between the germline ends. This CDR3 reads CARTNPSGANVLTF. The CDR3 nucleotides are TGTGCCAGGACTAACCCCTCTGGGGCCAACGTCCTGACTTTC.

The V and J genes are TRBV14 and TRBJ2-1; 9 bases are shared with TRBD2. This CDR3 is built from 17 residues. Germline lookup yields CDR1 SGHDN and CDR2 FVKESK. V trimming: 0 bases; J trimming: 0 bases; junction bases outside the gene matches: 3. In nucleotides, the CDR3 is TGTGCCAGCAGCCAAGATCTAGCGGGGAGCTCCTACAATGAGCAGTTCTTC. Amino acid sequence: CASSQDLAGSSYNEQFF.

This clonotype turned up a few times. The rearrangement joins TRBV6-2 or TRBV6-3 to TRBJ2-6; no firm D call. CDR1 is MNHEY, CDR2 SVGEGT, per germline. The V end was cut by 6 bases, the J end by 0 bases, with 9 bases between. The CDR3 is 15 amino acids. The CDR3 sequence: CASSLLGSGANVLTF. CDR3 DNA: TGTGCCAGCAGCCTCTTGGGCTCTGGGGCCAACGTCCTGACTTTC.